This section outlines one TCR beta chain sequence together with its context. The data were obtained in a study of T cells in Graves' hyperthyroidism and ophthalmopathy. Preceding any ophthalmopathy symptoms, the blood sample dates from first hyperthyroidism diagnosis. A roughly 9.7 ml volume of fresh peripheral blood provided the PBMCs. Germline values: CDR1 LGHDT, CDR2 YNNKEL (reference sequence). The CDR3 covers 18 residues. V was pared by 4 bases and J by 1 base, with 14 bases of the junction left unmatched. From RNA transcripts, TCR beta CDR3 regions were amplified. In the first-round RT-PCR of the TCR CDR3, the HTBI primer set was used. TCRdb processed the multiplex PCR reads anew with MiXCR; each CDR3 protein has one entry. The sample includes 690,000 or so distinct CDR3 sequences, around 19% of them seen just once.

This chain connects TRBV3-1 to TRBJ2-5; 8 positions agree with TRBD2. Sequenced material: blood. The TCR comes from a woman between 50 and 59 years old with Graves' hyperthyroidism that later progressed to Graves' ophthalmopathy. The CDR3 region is CASSPKIQSSGSQETQYF. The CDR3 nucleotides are TGTGCCAGCAGCCCCAAGATCCAGTCTAGCGGGTCCCAAGAGACCCAGTACTTC.